This T cell receptor beta chain was sequenced in a study of cytomegalovirus exposure and HLA in healthy donors (dated by TCRdb to between 2016 and 2019). Notes on the research overall: An earlier analysis of some 550 of the donors reported 250 to 350 Gb of sequence data and 117 million unique TCR beta sequences from roughly 200 million T cells. On average, approximately 250,000 unique TCR beta nucleotide sequences were sequenced per donor among 398 genotyped donors of the cohort, with roughly 20% of those sequences being non-productive. To predict cytomegalovirus infection status, the study combined high-throughput TCR immunosequencing, statistical association of individual TCRs with disease status, and machine learning. Roughly five DR-DQ haplotypes were treated as single units for association and clustering because of strong linkage in the cohort. Alongside the repertoire data, information on donor age, sex, ethnicity and CMV serostatus was compiled. Typing coverage differed by locus: A, B, C, DRB1 and DQB1 were typed in roughly 620-640 donors, DQA1 in roughly 510, DPA1 in around 610, and DPB1 in just under 490. Every repertoire in the discovery cohort had been generated on one and the same sequencing platform. To decide whether each TCR beta V gene segment behaved as functional or pseudogenic, an earlier analysis of fewer than 750 of the donors relied on high-throughput TCR beta sequencing. In a later analysis, previously published TCR beta repertoires from 550 to 700 donors were re-analyzed and high-resolution HLA genotyping was added so that TCR occurrence patterns could be studied. The study aimed to test whether signatures of past pathogen exposure could be identified by cataloging public T cell receptors. In the later analysis, no new phenotypic data were used to find candidate immune exposures; instead, reliance was placed on TCR beta sequences and their occurrence across donors. Class I and class II HLA loci were covered by the typing at four-digit resolution. In addition to the first cohort of 666 subjects, a separate validation cohort of 130 or so different subjects was used. The study used immunosequencing to profile the T cell repertoires of around 600 subjects and linked those repertoires to cytomegalovirus serostatus. Of the approximately 400 genotyped donors, approximately 83% fell in the genetic ancestry cluster associated with self-reported Caucasian donors. A later genetic analysis took genome-wide SNP genotypes for about three fifths of the 666 donors and used that subset as a discovery cohort. An early release covering 550 to 650 HLA-typed donors comprised about 300 gigabases of sequencing data and roughly 85 million unique TCR sequences.

This clone showed up just a few times. Its antigen target is currently unknown. Base qualities are missing; no much larger clone stands one base away. Receptors were amplified or captured by the immunoSEQ multiplex PCR assay. For the multiplex PCR, a mixture combining 60 forward primers for TCR Vbeta segments and 13 reverse primers for TCR Jbeta segments was used. A multiplex PCR assay on genomic DNA amplified the CDR3 region of rearranged TCR beta genes. Amplified TCR beta libraries were sequenced as 87-base-pair reads on the Illumina HiSeq System. As for how the authors treated the data: Across the roughly 670 repertoires, a later analysis counted 60 million to 90 million unique TCR beta chains, around 11 million of which were shared by at least two donors. A nearest-neighbor algorithm error-corrected the raw reads and collapsed the reads into unique sequences, merging closely related sequences to remove PCR and sequencing errors. Alignment of CDR3 sequences to IMGT reference sequences was used to assign V, D and J gene segments. Each retained sequence needed at least a six-nucleotide match to both a V gene segment and a J gene segment. Rearrangements were classified as productive when the CDR3 lacked stop codons and remained in frame with V and J, and all other rearrangements were classified as non-productive. CDR3 was defined according to IMGT convention as the region running from the second conserved V-encoded cysteine to the conserved J-encoded phenylalanine. The earlier analysis of 587 of the donors excluded any sequence lacking an unambiguous match to a single V gene segment. An earlier analysis of several hundred of the donors called V segments functional above 56.7% productive rearrangements and segregating when the between-donor standard deviation exceeded 5%. A statistical classification framework was developed to diagnose cytomegalovirus status using the catalog of TCR beta chain sequences. In a later analysis, TCR nucleotide sequences were compared against IMGT/GENE-DB human TR gene sequences so that V and J genes could be assigned. The TCRdist pipeline was used in a later analysis to assign CDR3 sequences and most-parsimonious VDJ recombination scenarios. In a later analysis, every TCR beta chain was defined by the combination of its CDR3 amino acid sequence and its V-gene family, and reads without a unique V-gene family were dropped. To address suspected cross-contamination and a sequencing artifact, a later analysis removed under 600 highly shared, low-generation-probability nucleotide sequences. In a later analysis, a clonal expansion index was calculated for each public chain from normalized within-repertoire ranks of inferred template counts. In a later analysis, generation probabilities were computed using a VDJ recombination model fitted to out-of-frame rearrangements, and the results were checked against IGoR. In a later analysis, TCR-TCR, TCR-HLA and TCR-CMV co-occurrence was scored with hypergeometric tests, and a repertoire-size bias correction was applied to TCR pairs. False discovery rates were estimated in a later analysis by permuting HLA or CMV assignments 20 times. In a later analysis, co-occurring TCRs were grouped using DBSCAN, with TCRdist sequence similarity added in when clustering inside HLA-allele-positive subsets. Repertoires with fewer than 30,000 or more than 120,000 public chains, plus five repertoires with anomalous nucleotide sharing, were excluded from co-occurrence clustering. TCRdb re-hosts the immuneACCESS table, in-frame sequences only. Its copies lack some clones; in the studies checked, an unresolved V gene accounts for under half of them, and the cause for the rest is not known. V, J and clone size reflect that table, while D and trimming were determined from the DNA. The sample table lists under 120,000 clones, around two thirds of them with a count of one. The ten largest make up less than 4.5% of the sample.

The germline V gene (reference sequence) provides CDR1 MNHEY and CDR2 SMNVEV. Trimming removed 4 bases from V and 10 bases from J; the gene matches leave 6 bases unexplained. The CDR3 goes from the cysteine to the phenylalanine over 12 residues. Of the read, only the CDR3 DNA is kept; its 36 bases are in frame from base 1. The cohort comprised 666 healthy bone marrow donors. Cohort members were all nominally healthy when sampled, although unrecorded immune exposures were likely present. The donor tested CMV seropositive and was one of the 289 seropositive cohort members. Each donor provided a peripheral blood sample, and peripheral blood mononuclear cells were used for TCR beta sequencing. Genomic DNA was extracted from the blood cell samples with the Qiagen DNeasy Blood Extraction Kit. Here is what the overall study found, with its caveats: At a false discovery rate of 0.05, a later analysis linked 16,951 TCR beta sequences to specific HLA alleles. Across donors, most TCR sequences were observed very rarely, whereas some public TCRs were present in many individuals. A further reported finding was that TCR beta sequences accurately predicted the HLA-A and HLA-B alleles for most subjects in the first cohort. An earlier analysis of approximately 600 of the donors showed that most TCR beta V segments appeared in productive rearrangements either about 90% or about 30% of the time, which broadly matched IMGT annotations. Because the 87-base-pair reads could not distinguish some IMGT-functional V segments, including TRBV6-2 and TRBV6-3, those segments were excluded. A cluster of highly shared sequence variants was judged likely to be a technical artifact of the sequencing pipeline. Linkage disequilibrium might explain the correlated functional status among segregating V segments, but an unknown experimental factor could not be excluded. HLA typing was unavailable for some donors at each locus, so association tests used only the typed subset. A few of the identified cytomegalovirus-associated TCR beta chains were confirmed in vitro to be specific for cytomegalovirus antigens. In a later analysis, most CMV-associated TCR beta chains were found to appear HLA-restricted, with HLA associations seemingly driven largely by CMV exposure. V-gene and J-gene trimming of TCR beta chains was associated with a missense DCLRE1C variant in a later genetic analysis, and the association was replicated in an independent cohort. The authors suggested that the approach could potentially be generalized to other disease states and immunological phenotypes. CMV serostatus was the only immune exposure information available for the cohort. Because counts were too low, around 17 rarely observed V segments, including chromosome 9 orphons, were left out of the earlier analysis of a few hundred of the donors. A total of about 150 TCR beta chains were listed by the study as associated with cytomegalovirus. According to a later analysis, TCR association rates differed among HLA loci, with DRB1 alleles showing the most associated TCRs and HLA-C alleles showing the fewest. In a later analysis, several top co-occurrence clusters were reported to appear linked to parvovirus B19, influenza, CMV and Epstein-Barr virus. In a later genetic analysis, fewer N-insertions in productive TCRs were reported among donors in an Asian-associated ancestry cluster than the roughly 640-donor mean. This cohort had only TCR beta chains sequenced, and the lack of alpha or paired-chain data limited which features could be detected. Cytomegalovirus status was reported to be diagnosed by the classifier with high specificity and sensitivity in both the original and validation cohorts. Strong co-occurrence of HLA alleles, especially DR and DQ, made assigning TCR associations to individual alleles difficult. A later analysis found that HLA-associated TCR beta chains were more clonally expanded and had lower generation probabilities than equally common non-associated chains. The presence/absence analyses assumed that sequencing depth was roughly uniform across donors, and that assumption may not be true.

Sequences were obtained from PBMCs. The chain links TRBV27 with TRBJ1-1, and TRBD1 aligns with 7 junction nucleotides. This receptor was taken from a man aged 30 to 45 in good health and CMV-seropositive. In nucleotide form, the sequence is TGTGCCAGCAGTTCCCCGACAGGGAGAGCTTTCTTT. Its translation is CASSSPTGRAFF.